This T cell receptor (beta chain) comes out of a study of T cell clonotyping in hematopoietic cell transplantation. General observations from the study: At the given depth, recipient repertoires were over 95% de novo clonotypes. Graft donor and pretransplant recipient Inverse Simpson Index values predicted broader posttransplant TCR diversity.

Some clones are missing from TCRdb's copy, which holds only in-frame ones; the method was immunoSEQ multiplex PCR. Of some 49,000 clones in the sample, 85% to 90% were seen once. On this clone: What it binds is unknown.

The CDR3 has 13 amino acids. Per the germline V gene, CDR1 is SGHNT and CDR2 is YYREEE (reference sequence). V lost 2 bases, J lost 1 base, and 5 bases lay in between. Time point in this sample: recipient sample about 28 days before transplant, after cytoreduction. Here the sequenced sample was peripheral blood mononuclear cells, taken before stem cell transplant. The receptor's source is a man aged 60-69 years with biphenotypic leukemia. Some clones in this sample may be carry-over from other donors' samples. The chain employs TRBV5-4 and TRBJ2-3; D uncertain. CDR3 in DNA: TGTGCCAGCAGCTTTGAACGCACAGATACGCAGTATTTT. Amino acid sequence: CASSFERTDTQYF. The complete variable domain, with remaining parts taken from reference TRBV5-4 and TRBJ2-3, reads ETGVTQSPTHLIKTRGQQVTLRCSSQSGHNTVSWYQQALGQGPQFIFQYYREEENGRGNFPPRFSGLQFPNYSSELNVNALELDDSALYLCASSFERTDTQYFGPGTRLTVL.